The T cell receptor beta chain described here comes from a study of blood T cell repertoires in COVID-19. Across the whole study: Acute and convalescent COVID-19 specimens originated in the United States, Italy and Spain. T cells, B-cell-depleted T cells, or PBMCs provided the cDNA or gDNA that served as material.

This clone was seen only once. In the study's own analysis: Counts of nucleated cells, estimated from reference gene primer amplification, were obtained. Measured with immunoSEQ multiplex PCR; TCRdb has only the in-frame clones, and not every one. The V and J calls and the clone size are those of that table, but D and trimming were determined from the DNA. The sample records around 140,000 clones, 75% to 90% being singletons. The germline V and J ends were trimmed by 1 base and 2 bases, with 11 bases remaining between them. The CDR3 has 16 residues. Germline V gene sequence: CDR1 LGHNA, CDR2 YSLEER. This clonotype was sampled from a man aged 50-60 years in a cohort exposed to, infected with or recovered from COVID-19 (not recorded which). This chain links TRBV4-3 with TRBJ2-2; tentative D call: TRBD2 (5 bases). The sequenced material came from PBMCs or T cells enriched from blood (not recorded which). The CDR3 spells CASSQGSSGNTGELFF. Here the CDR3 DNA reads TGCGCCAGCAGCCAAGGGTCCAGCGGCAACACCGGGGAGCTGTTTTTT.